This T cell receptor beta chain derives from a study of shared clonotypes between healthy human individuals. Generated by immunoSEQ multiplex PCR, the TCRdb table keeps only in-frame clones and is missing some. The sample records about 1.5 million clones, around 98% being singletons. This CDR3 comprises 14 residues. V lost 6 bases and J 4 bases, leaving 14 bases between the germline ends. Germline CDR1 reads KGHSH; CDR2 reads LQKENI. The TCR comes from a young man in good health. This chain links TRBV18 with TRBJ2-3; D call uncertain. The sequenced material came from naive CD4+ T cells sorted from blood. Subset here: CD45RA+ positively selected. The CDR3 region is CASSPAPGSDTQYF. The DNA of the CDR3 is TGTGCCAGCTCCCCAGCCCCCGGGTCAGATACGCAGTATTTT.